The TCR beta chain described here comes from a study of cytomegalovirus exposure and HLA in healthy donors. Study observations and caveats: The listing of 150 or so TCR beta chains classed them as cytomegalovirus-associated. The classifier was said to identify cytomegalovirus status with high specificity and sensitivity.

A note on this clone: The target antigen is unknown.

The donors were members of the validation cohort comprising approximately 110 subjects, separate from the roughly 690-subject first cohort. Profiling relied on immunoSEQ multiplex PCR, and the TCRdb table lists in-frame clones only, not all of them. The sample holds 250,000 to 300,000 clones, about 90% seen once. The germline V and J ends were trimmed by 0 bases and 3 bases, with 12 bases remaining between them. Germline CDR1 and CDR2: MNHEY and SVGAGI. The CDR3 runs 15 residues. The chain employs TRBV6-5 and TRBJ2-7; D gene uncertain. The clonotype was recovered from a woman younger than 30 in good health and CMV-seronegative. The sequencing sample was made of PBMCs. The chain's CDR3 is CASSYSMQDFYEQYF. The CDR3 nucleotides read TGTGCCAGCAGTTACTCGATGCAGGATTTCTACGAGCAGTACTTC.